Shown below are 28 T cell receptor beta chains from a single sample sequenced in a study of control samples from healthy donors and cancer patients (TCRdb year 2020). Library prep was done by the immunoSEQ multiplex PCR assay. This is the immuneACCESS table as TCRdb keeps it, with only in-frame sequences that have V and J called. A part of the clones is gone; compared with another copy, unresolved V genes explain less than half, and the rest is unexplained. Here the sample has 250,000 to 300,000 clones; about four fifths occur a single time. Jointly, the top ten make up about an eighth of the sample. The sequenced material came from PBMCs. The source of these receptors is a woman aged 55-75 years with lung cancer.

The rearrangement joins TRBV7-9 to TRBJ1-1; D remains ambiguous. There are 11 residues in the CDR3. Trimming took 2 bases from V and 7 from J, leaving 5 bases between them. Germline V gives CDR1 SEHNR, CDR2 FQNEAQ (reference sequence). The CDR3 loop reads CASSLNSEAFF. CDR3 nucleotide sequence: TGTGCCAGCAGCTTAAATAGTGAAGCTTTCTTT.

J is TRBJ2-7 and V is TRBV7-2; TRBD1 agrees at 7 bases. The trim removed 3 bases at V and 0 bases at J, leaving 2 bases unmatched. CDR1 is SGHTA and CDR2 is FQGNSA in the germline V gene. There are 14 residues in the CDR3. The CDR3 loop reads CASSFAGGSYEQYF. The DNA of the CDR3 is TGTGCCAGCAGCTTCGCAGGGGGCTCCTACGAGCAGTACTTC.

This sequence joins TRBV7-2 and TRBJ2-2; TRBD2 might be the D (5 bases). Germline V lookup: CDR1 SGHTA, CDR2 FQGNSA. The CDR3 runs 15 residues. The V and J ends lost 1 base and 5 bases respectively, with 11 bases between them. This CDR3 reads CASSLGTSGTGELFF. CDR3 sequence (DNA): TGTGCCAGCAGCTTAGGGACTTCAGGTACCGGGGAGCTGTTTTTT.

The J gene is TRBJ2-2, the V gene TRBV11-3; D remains ambiguous. Germline loops: CDR1 SGHNT, CDR2 YENEEA. The CDR3 consists of 14 residues. Trimming removed 4 bases from V and 1 base from J, with 7 bases in between. CDR3 in DNA: TGTGCCAGCAGCTATAGACAGAACACCGGGGAGCTGTTTTTT. Amino acids: CASSYRQNTGELFF. The full variable domain, its missing parts supplied by reference TRBV11-3 and TRBJ2-2, is EAGVVQSPRYKIIEKKQPVAFWCNPISGHNTLYWYLQNLGQGPELLIRYENEEAVDDSQLPKDRFSAERLKGVDSTLKIQPAELGDSAVYLCASSYRQNTGELFFGEGSRLTVL.

This sequence joins TRBV4-2 and TRBJ2-2, with a tentative D call TRBD2 (6 bases). The CDR3 is made up of 20 amino acids. Trimming stripped 1 base from V and 6 bases from J, with 27 bases between. CDR1 and CDR2 from the germline V gene are LGHNA and YNFKEQ. CDR3 protein: CASSQALVDAGRTYSGELFF. In nucleotides, the CDR3 is TGTGCCAGCAGCCAAGCTCTGGTGGATGCGGGGCGGACGTACTCCGGGGAGCTGTTTTTT.

V usage is TRBV24-1 and J usage is TRBJ2-3; D not resolved. CDR3 size: 14 residues. The germline V and J ends were trimmed by 1 base and 4 bases, with 8 bases remaining between them. CDR1 is KGHDR and CDR2 is SFDVKD in the germline V gene. CDR3 sequence (DNA): TGTGCCACCAGTGATTTTCCGGGCTCAGATACGCAGTATTTT. Translated: CATSDFPGSDTQYF.

This clone came up a few times. The chain carries TRBV7-3 and TRBJ2-7; 9 bases agree with TRBD2. The germline CDR1 and CDR2 sequences are SGHTA and FQGTGA. Trimming cost V 5 bases and J 2 bases; bases outside gene matches: 7. The CDR3 extends over 15 amino acids. In nucleotides, the CDR3 is TGTGCCAGCAGCCTTAGCGGGAGCACGGCCTACGAGCAGTACTTC. It encodes CASSLSGSTAYEQYF.

V usage is TRBV2 and J usage is TRBJ1-2; D possibly corresponds to TRBD1 (5 bases). V was trimmed by 4 bases and J by 3 bases, leaving 12 bases between them. The CDR3 is 14 residues long. CDR1 is SNHLY, CDR2 FYNNEI, per germline. The CDR3 reads CASSANGRDYGYTF. DNA for the CDR3: TGTGCCAGCAGTGCTAACGGCAGGGACTATGGCTACACCTTC.

This chain uses TRBV5-6 with TRBJ1-4; 9 bases agree with TRBD1. V dropped 6 bases and J dropped 5; count of bases not matched to a gene: 5. The germline gives CDR1 SGHDT, CDR2 YYEEEE. The CDR3 runs to 14 residues. For the CDR3, the DNA is TGTGCCAGCACCTCGGGGACAGGGAATGAAAAACTGTTTTTT. Translation gives CASTSGTGNEKLFF.

V gene TRBV9 combines with J gene TRBJ1-2, with D possibly matching TRBD1 (6 bases). The CDR3 is 13 residues long. Germline V gives CDR1 SGDLS, CDR2 YYNGEE. Trimming removed 4 bases at V and 8 bases at J, with 15 bases between. CDR3 bases: TGTGCCAGCAGCCCCCACAGGGCTGGAGGCTACACCTTC. It specifies CASSPHRAGGYTF.

J is TRBJ2-3 and V is TRBV7-9; 9 bases map to TRBD2. Germline V gene sequence: CDR1 SEHNR, CDR2 FQNEAQ (reference sequence). The CDR3 contains 15 residues. Losses at the gene ends were 3 bases for V and 6 bases for J; bases not matched to a gene: 7. The CDR3 spells CASSFGGGADDTQYF. The CDR3 nucleotides read TGTGCCAGCAGCTTCGGCGGGGGGGCCGATGATACGCAGTATTTT.

The CDR3 bases are TGTGCCAGCAGCGACCTGGGGGCCCCATACAATGAGCAGTTCTTC. Translating it yields CASSDLGAPYNEQFF. This chain joins TRBV9 and TRBJ2-1; maybe TRBD1 (6 bases). The CDR3 is 15 residues long. CDR1 SGDLS and CDR2 YYNGEE come from the germline V gene. V dropped 3 bases and J dropped 4 bases, with 14 bases sitting between them.

This chain uses TRBV18 with TRBJ2-3; D is perhaps TRBD2 (6 bases). Looked up from germline, CDR1 is KGHSH and CDR2 is LQKENI. This CDR3 region has 17 residues. The V gene lost 3 bases and the J gene lost 0 bases, with 16 bases spanning the gap. The CDR3 DNA reads as TGTGCCAGCTCACCCCGGAGCTCGAGCGGGAGCACAGATACGCAGTATTTT. Encoded protein: CASSPRSSSGSTDTQYF. The whole variable domain, filled in from reference TRBV18 and TRBJ2-3, reads NAGVMQNPRHLVRRRGQEARLRCSPMKGHSHVYWYRQLPEEGLKFMVYLQKENIIDESGMPKERFSAEFPKEGPSILRIQQVVRGDSAAYFCASSPRSSSGSTDTQYFGPGTRLTVL.

The V gene is TRBV12-5, the J gene TRBJ2-3; D might be TRBD1 (7 bases). Germline V CDR1 and CDR2: LGHNT, FRNRAP. Trimming shortened V by 6 bases and J by 2 bases, and 12 bases separated the two germline ends. CDR3 length: 14 residues. DNA for the CDR3: TGTGCTAGTGGCGCGGGACAGCCCACAGATACGCAGTATTTT. As protein: CASGAGQPTDTQYF. The full variable domain, completed using reference TRBV12-5 and TRBJ2-3, is DARVTQTPRHKVTEMGQEVTMRCQPILGHNTVFWYRQTMMQGLELLAYFRNRAPLDDSGMPKDRFSAEMPDATLATLKIQPSEPRDSAVYFCASGAGQPTDTQYFGPGTRLTVL.

This clone was detected only once. Other DNA sequences in this specimen translate into the identical CDR3. The rearrangement uses TRBV12-3 or TRBV12-4 and TRBJ2-7; the D is unclear. With 5 bases removed from V and 3 bases from J, the gap between germline ends came to 8 bases. The CDR3 runs to 12 residues. Here the CDR3 reads CASSPTVYEQYF. The CDR3 DNA follows: TGTGCCAGCAGTCCGACGGTCTACGAGCAGTACTTC.

A single count supports this clone. The V call is TRBV30, the J call TRBJ2-7; 11 bases are a match to TRBD2. Trimming cost V 3 bases and J 5 bases; bases outside gene matches: 3. Germline CDR1 GTSNPN, CDR2 SVGIG (reference sequence). There are 13 residues in the CDR3. CDR3 amino acids: CAWSTSGSDEQYF. The CDR3 coding sequence is TGTGCCTGGAGCACTAGCGGGAGCGACGAGCAGTACTTC. Based on the CDR3 plus reference TRBV30 and TRBJ2-7, the full variable domain is SQTIHQWPATLVQPVGSPLSLECTVEGTSNPNLYWYRQAAGRGLQLLFYSVGIGQISSEVPQNLSASRPQDRQFILSSKKLLLSDSGFYLCAWSTSGSDEQYFGPGTRLTVT.

The rearrangement uses TRBV3-1 (or the pseudogene TRBV3-2) and TRBJ1-3; D possibly corresponds to TRBD1 (5 bases). CDR1 LGHDT and CDR2 YNNKEL come from the germline V gene (reference sequence). This CDR3 has 17 residues. The V end lost 3 bases, the J end lost 0 bases, and 15 bases lay between the germline ends. CDR3 sequence (DNA): TGTGCCAGCAGCCAGATGGGGGTGGGATTCTCTGGAAACACCATATATTTT. Protein: CASSQMGVGFSGNTIYF.

The genes are TRBV7-8 and TRBJ1-4, with 7 bases that match TRBD1. The J segment lost 2 bases and the V segment lost 0 bases, leaving 6 bases of the junction unmatched. Per germline, CDR1 SGHVS and CDR2 FQNEAQ. CDR3 length: 17 amino acids. The chain's CDR3 is CASSLAFRGATNEKLFF. DNA for the CDR3: TGTGCCAGCAGCTTAGCGTTCAGGGGGGCCACTAATGAAAAACTGTTTTTT.

This sequence joins TRBV9 and TRBJ2-3; TRBD2 aligns across 8 bases. The V and J ends lost 2 bases and 5 bases, in that order; junction bases with no gene match: 10. In germline, CDR1 is SGDLS, CDR2 YYNGEE. CDR3 length: 16 amino acids. Here the CDR3 reads CASSVSGKAIRDTQYF. Written as DNA, the CDR3 is TGTGCCAGCAGCGTTAGCGGGAAGGCTATTCGAGATACGCAGTATTTT.

The genes are TRBV19 and TRBJ2-3, with a tentative D call TRBD2 (5 bases). The CDR3 is 16 amino acids. V was pared by 3 bases and J by 2 bases, with 15 bases between. Germline-derived CDR1 and CDR2 are LNHDA and SQIVND (reference sequence). In DNA form, the CDR3 reads TGTGCCAGTAGTATTCAAGCTAGCCCCACCACAGATACGCAGTATTTT. Translating it yields CASSIQASPTTDTQYF.

This clone is a singleton in its sample. The chain uses TRBV5-1 and TRBJ2-1; 10 bases fit TRBD1. Looked up from germline, CDR1 is SGHRS and CDR2 is YFSETQ. The CDR3 extends over 15 amino acids. V shed 4 bases, J shed 7 bases, and the junction held 8 bases outside the gene matches. The CDR3, as DNA: TGCGCCAGCAGCAGGACAGGGGGGACGGAAAATGAGCAGTTCTTC. Encoded protein: CASSRTGGTENEQFF.

V is TRBV7-3 and J is TRBJ2-5; 9 nucleotides agree with TRBD2. The CDR3 loop spans 16 amino acids. From germline, CDR1 is SGHTA and CDR2 FQGTGA. The V and J ends lost 2 bases and 5 bases, in that order; junction bases with no gene match: 9. CDR3 protein: CASSLLAGGPRETQYF. The CDR3 DNA reads as TGTGCCAGCAGCTTACTCGCGGGGGGGCCGAGGGAGACCCAGTACTTC.

This clone was observed a few times. The chain has TRBV28 and TRBJ2-2; 7 nucleotides line up with TRBD1. CDR1 MDHEN and CDR2 SYDVKM come from the germline V gene. The CDR3 consists of 15 residues. V dropped 1 base and J dropped 6; count of bases not matched to a gene: 5. For the CDR3, the DNA is TGTGCCAGCAGTTTATTAGGGGGCGCGGCCGGGGAGCTGTTTTTT. Residues: CASSLLGGAAGELFF.

CDR3 nucleotide sequence: TGCGCCAGCAGCTTGGACGGGTCCTACGAGCAGTACTTC. Translating it yields CASSLDGSYEQYF. This chain connects TRBV5-1 to TRBJ2-7; no firm D call. V was pared by 0 bases and J by 1 base, with 5 bases between. The germline V gene encodes CDR1 SGHRS and CDR2 YFSETQ. CDR3 length: 13 amino acids.

The rearrangement uses TRBV3-1 (or the pseudogene TRBV3-2) and TRBJ2-5; 13 nucleotides match TRBD2. Trimming cost V 4 bases and J 4 bases; bases outside gene matches: 3. Looked up from germline, CDR1 is LGHDT and CDR2 is YNNKEL (reference sequence). The CDR3 is made up of 15 amino acids. This CDR3 reads CASSLWTSGGETQYF. The CDR3 DNA is TGTGCCAGCAGCCTCTGGACTAGCGGGGGAGAGACCCAGTACTTC.

The chain joins TRBV3-1 (or the pseudogene TRBV3-2) to TRBJ2-2; 7 bases match TRBD2. Germline CDR1 is LGHDT and CDR2 is YNNKEL (reference sequence). The CDR3 consists of 14 residues. J lost 2 bases, V lost 7 bases, and 4 bases had no gene match. The CDR3 DNA is TGTGCCAGCAAAGGCGGGGGAAACACCGGGGAGCTGTTTTTT. Translation: CASKGGGNTGELFF.

This clone was recorded only once. V gene TRBV27 combines with J gene TRBJ2-7; weak D call: TRBD2 (8 bases). Trimming stripped 5 bases from V and 0 bases from J, with 14 bases between. The length of the CDR3 is 15 residues. CDR1 is MNHEY, CDR2 SMNVEV, per germline (reference sequence). CDR3: CASSRGGTVSYEQYF. CDR3 nucleotides: TGTGCCAGCAGTCGGGGGGGGACAGTCTCCTACGAGCAGTACTTC.

This chain uses TRBV3-1 (or the pseudogene TRBV3-2) with TRBJ1-1; D is ambiguous. V dropped 4 bases and J dropped 11 bases, with 11 bases sitting between them. The CDR3 sequence is 11 residues long. Germline assignment: CDR1 LGHDT and CDR2 YNNKEL (reference sequence). The CDR3 loop is CASSRAGDAFF. The CDR3 region has the DNA TGTGCCAGCAGCCGGGCGGGCGACGCTTTCTTT.